Following are 16 T cell receptor beta chains from one sample sequenced in a study of blood T cell repertoires in COVID-19. Profiling relied on immunoSEQ multiplex PCR, and the TCRdb table lists in-frame clones only, not all of them. The sample has approximately 70,000 clones; approximately 93% are singletons. The specimen was peripheral blood. The receptor source for this set is a man aged 50 to 60 with COVID-19, enrolled during active disease.

This clone turned up a few times. The rearrangement links TRBV19 to TRBJ2-3; 9 positions match TRBD1. The V and J ends lost 1 base and 4 bases, in that order; junction bases with no gene match: 0. Germline loops: CDR1 LNHDA, CDR2 SQIVND (reference sequence). CDR3 length equals 14 residues. CDR3 sequence: CASSIGTGADTQYF. CDR3 sequence (DNA): TGTGCCAGTAGTATAGGGACAGGGGCAGATACGCAGTATTTT.

V and J are TRBV11-2 and TRBJ2-3; D gene unclear. Trimming took off 1 base at V and 4 bases at J, with 9 bases between the two ends. The CDR3 runs 14 residues. Germline loops: CDR1 SGHAT, CDR2 FQNNGV. Here the CDR3 reads CASSLAASSDTQYF. CDR3 DNA sequence: TGTGCCAGCAGCTTAGCTGCGAGCTCAGATACGCAGTATTTT.

The J gene is TRBJ1-4, the V gene TRBV19; no reliable D call. V lost 5 bases and J lost 8, with 15 bases in between. Germline assignment: CDR1 LNHDA and CDR2 SQIVND (reference sequence). This CDR3 is built from 14 residues. CDR3 in amino acids: CASSFSRASEKLFF. CDR3 coding DNA: TGTGCCAGTAGTTTCTCCCGCGCATCGGAAAAACTGTTTTTT.

The chain recombines TRBV9 with TRBJ1-1; D uncertain. The germline gives CDR1 SGDLS, CDR2 YYNGEE. The V and J ends lost 2 bases and 4 bases respectively, with 12 bases between them. The CDR3 is 14 amino acids. The CDR3 is CASSVSLVGTEAFF. The CDR3 nucleotides are TGTGCCAGCAGCGTCTCGTTAGTCGGCACTGAAGCTTTCTTT.

This clone was recorded a few times. The chain has TRBV11-2 and TRBJ1-4; no firm D call. This CDR3 is built from 15 residues. Trimming stripped 0 bases from V and 5 bases from J, with 10 bases between. In germline, CDR1 is SGHAT, CDR2 FQNNGV. CDR3 loop: CASSLDAELNEKLFF. As DNA, the CDR3 is TGTGCCAGCAGCTTAGATGCGGAATTGAATGAAAAACTGTTTTTT.

This clone was detected only once. This chain uses TRBV19 with TRBJ2-6; TRBD1 aligns across 7 bases. Germline V lookup: CDR1 LNHDA, CDR2 SQIVND (reference sequence). The CDR3 totals 15 residues. V was pared by 9 bases and J by 2 bases, with 7 bases of the junction left unmatched. CDR3 region: CASGQALTGANVLTF. CDR3 DNA: TGTGCCAGCGGACAGGCCCTAACTGGGGCCAACGTCCTGACTTTC.

This chain joins TRBV10-3 and TRBJ2-3; 9 bases match TRBD2. The CDR3 consists of 16 residues. The junction had 7 bases not matched to a gene; V was cut back by 5 bases and J by 1 base. Germline V lookup: CDR1 ENHRY, CDR2 SYGVKD. The CDR3 protein is CAISQIAGARTDTQYF. CDR3 sequence (DNA): TGTGCCATCAGTCAAATAGCGGGAGCCCGCACAGATACGCAGTATTTT.

The chain carries TRBV6-1 and TRBJ2-3, with TRBD2 as a possible D gene (6 bases). Trimming removed 0 bases from V and 4 bases from J, with 17 bases in between. The length of the CDR3 is 17 residues. Germline CDR1 reads MNHNS; CDR2 reads SASEGT. This chain's CDR3 is CASSEAAGSLGSDTQYF. CDR3 bases: TGTGCCAGCAGTGAAGCGGCGGGGAGCTTAGGGTCAGATACGCAGTATTTT.

The chain carries TRBV7-3 and TRBJ2-2; D is perhaps TRBD2 (7 bases). Looked up from germline, CDR1 is SGHTA and CDR2 is FQGTGA. V was trimmed by 4 bases and J by 5 bases, leaving 14 bases between them. CDR3 length: 15 amino acids. CDR3 in DNA: TGTGCCAGCAGCTCACAGGGAGGGGGGACCGGGGAGCTGTTTTTT. Residues: CASSSQGGGTGELFF.

The chain carries TRBV18 and TRBJ1-1, with a possible D match to TRBD1 (6 bases). V shed 3 bases and J shed 2 bases, with 16 bases lying between them. The CDR3 totals 16 residues. Germline values: CDR1 KGHSH, CDR2 LQKENI. The CDR3 DNA follows: TGTGCCAGCTCACCGAGTATTACAGGGAGTAACACTGAAGCTTTCTTT. Translated, it gives CASSPSITGSNTEAFF.

The gene calls are TRBV7-2 and TRBJ2-1; unclear D gene. The V gene lost 3 bases and the J gene lost 6 bases, with 15 bases spanning the gap. CDR1 SGHTA and CDR2 FQGNSA come from the germline V gene. The CDR3 spans 15 residues. The CDR3 reads CASSFSQVVGNEQFF. The CDR3 DNA reads as TGTGCCAGCAGCTTCAGTCAGGTTGTTGGCAATGAGCAGTTCTTC.

The chain uses TRBV15 and TRBJ2-7, with a possible D match to TRBD2 (6 bases). The CDR3 runs to 17 residues. The ends were cut back, 3 bases at V and 0 bases at J, with 18 bases in the middle. The germline CDR1 and CDR2 sequences are LNHNV and YYDKDF (reference sequence). The CDR3 DNA follows: TGTGCCACCAGCAGGGACTATGGGACCGCCAGCTCCTACGAGCAGTACTTC. The encoded protein is CATSRDYGTASSYEQYF.

The chain carries TRBV5-4 and TRBJ2-5; D perhaps matches TRBD1 (5 bases). CDR1 and CDR2 from the germline V gene are SGHNT and YYREEE (reference sequence). The CDR3 extends over 14 amino acids. Trimming stripped 1 base from V and 3 bases from J, with 10 bases between. In nucleotides, the CDR3 is TGTGCCAGCAGCTTGCAGGGCCGGGAAGAGACCCAGTACTTC. Translation: CASSLQGREETQYF. Complete variable domain (other parts from reference TRBV5-4 and TRBJ2-5): ETGVTQSPTHLIKTRGQQVTLRCSSQSGHNTVSWYQQALGQGPQFIFQYYREEENGRGNFPPRFSGLQFPNYSSELNVNALELDDSALYLCASSLQGREETQYFGPGTRLLVL.

V and J are TRBV7-2 and TRBJ2-2; D remains unclear. Germline loops: CDR1 SGHTA, CDR2 FQGNSA. With 0 bases removed from V and 6 bases from J, the gap between germline ends came to 11 bases. There are 15 residues in the CDR3. The CDR3 bases are TGTGCCAGCAGCTTAGCGCCTCCTAGGTCCGGGGAGCTGTTTTTT. This codes for CASSLAPPRSGELFF. The variable domain in full, completed from reference TRBV7-2 and TRBJ2-2, reads GAGVSQSPSNKVTEKGKDVELRCDPISGHTALYWYRQSLGQGLEFLIYFQGNSAPDKSGLPSDRFSAERTGGSVSTLTIQRTQQEDSAVYLCASSLAPPRSGELFFGEGSRLTVL.

Worth noting for this clone: Other DNA sequences in this specimen translate into the identical CDR3. The CDR3 DNA reads TGTGCCAGCAGCGTTGGAGTGCCAGATACGCAGTATTTT. Protein sequence: CASSVGVPDTQYF. The V gene is TRBV9, the J gene TRBJ2-3; no definite D call. Germline V gene lookup returns CDR1 SGDLS and CDR2 YYNGEE. The CDR3 spans 13 residues. V gave up 2 bases and J gave up 4 bases, with 8 bases separating them.

The J gene is TRBJ2-7, the V gene TRBV21-1; the listed D gene, TRBD1, was not tested against the DNA. TRBV21-1 is reported as a pseudogene. This CDR3 is built from 16 residues. DNA for the CDR3: TGTGCCAGCAGCAAAGCGGGGACAGGGGGTCTATGCGAGCAGTACGTC. Protein: CASSKAGTGGLCEQYV.